The 26 T cell receptor beta chains below come from one sample, sequenced in a study of cytomegalovirus exposure and HLA in healthy donors. Repertoires were generated with immunoSEQ multiplex PCR, while TCRdb's copy carries only in-frame clones and drops some. The sample yields 250,000 to 300,000 clones, 65% to 90% seen once. Input material: PBMCs. The receptors originated from a woman in her late teens or twenties in good health and CMV-seronegative.

The chain carries TRBV7-2 and TRBJ2-3, with TRBD1 matching over 9 bases. The CDR3 sequence is 15 residues long. The V and J ends lost 2 bases and 5 bases, in that order; junction bases with no gene match: 5. The germline V gene encodes CDR1 SGHTA and CDR2 FQGNSA. The CDR3 loop reads CASSLTPGQGDTQYF. The CDR3, as DNA: TGTGCCAGCAGCTTAACCCCGGGACAGGGAGATACGCAGTATTTT.

The gene calls are TRBV4-3 and TRBJ1-2; a possible D gene is TRBD1 (6 bases). Germline loops: CDR1 LGHNA, CDR2 YSLEER. V lost 3 bases to trimming and J lost 3 bases, with 14 bases between them. This CDR3 contains 15 residues. This CDR3 is CASSQAGTGYYGYTF. CDR3 nucleotides: TGCGCCAGCAGCCAGGCCGGAACAGGGTACTATGGCTACACCTTC.

The rearrangement uses TRBV6-6 and TRBJ1-1, with no clear D. The CDR3 is 12 residues long. Germline V CDR1 and CDR2: MNHNY, SVGAGI (reference sequence). Trimming removed 7 bases from V and 2 bases from J, with 8 bases in between. In DNA, the CDR3 is TGTGCCAGCACCTTTCGTAACACTGAAGCTTTCTTT. This codes for CASTFRNTEAFF.

This clone was picked up one time. The CDR3 spells CASSLAGKRADTQYF. The CDR3 DNA sequence: TGCGCCAGCAGCTTGGCAGGGAAGCGGGCAGATACGCAGTATTTT. J is TRBJ2-3 and V is TRBV5-1, with D possibly matching TRBD2 (6 bases). CDR3 length equals 15 residues. Germline V gives CDR1 SGHRS, CDR2 YFSETQ. V lost 0 bases, J lost 4 bases, and 12 bases lay in between.

In its sample, this clone was seen a few times. The chain uses TRBV6-5 and TRBJ1-1, with D perhaps TRBD1 (5 bases). From germline, CDR1 is MNHEY and CDR2 SVGAGI. V was trimmed by 2 bases and J by 2 bases, leaving 9 bases between them. The CDR3 spans 14 residues. CDR3 protein: CASSYQQANTEAFF. CDR3 DNA sequence: TGTGCCAGCAGTTACCAACAGGCCAACACTGAAGCTTTCTTT.

The rearrangement links TRBV5-5 to TRBJ2-7; D is ambiguous. The V gene's germline CDR1 is SGHKS and CDR2 YYEKEE (reference sequence). Deletions cut 0 bases from V and 4 bases from J, with 11 bases between. The CDR3 length is 14 residues. The CDR3 is CASSLEASKYEQYF. DNA of the CDR3: TGTGCCAGCAGCTTGGAGGCTAGTAAGTACGAGCAGTACTTC. The whole variable domain, filled in from reference TRBV5-5 and TRBJ2-7, reads DAGVTQSPTHLIKTRGQQVTLRCSPISGHKSVSWYQQVLGQGPQFIFQYYEKEERGRGNFPDRFSARQFPNYSSELNVNALLLGDSALYLCASSLEASKYEQYFGPGTRLTVT.

The rearrangement joins TRBV19 to TRBJ2-7; 9 bases match TRBD2. V shed 6 bases, J shed 0 bases, and the junction held 6 bases outside the gene matches. The germline gives CDR1 LNHDA, CDR2 SQIVND (reference sequence). The CDR3 is 15 residues long. The CDR3 is CASSRTSVSSYEQYF. The CDR3 DNA is TGTGCCAGTAGCCGGACTAGCGTGAGCTCCTACGAGCAGTACTTC.

V usage is TRBV28 and J usage is TRBJ2-3, with no clear D. Germline V lookup: CDR1 MDHEN, CDR2 SYDVKM. This CDR3 comprises 13 residues. V was trimmed by 3 bases and J by 3 bases, leaving 7 bases between them. CDR3 nucleotides: TGTGCCAGCAGTTTGCCTAGGACAGATACGCAGTATTTT. Encoded protein: CASSLPRTDTQYF.

This chain uses TRBV27 with TRBJ2-3; TRBD1 matches 7 bases. The J segment lost 6 bases and the V segment lost 4 bases, leaving 10 bases of the junction unmatched. CDR3 length: 15 amino acids. CDR1 MNHEY and CDR2 SMNVEV come from the germline V gene (reference sequence). Here the CDR3 DNA reads TGTGCCAGCAGTTGGGCAGGGGGTGAGTGGGATACGCAGTATTTT. It specifies CASSWAGGEWDTQYF.

This clone appeared once. The chain carries TRBV4-1 and TRBJ2-1; no reliable D call. The CDR3 runs to 16 residues. The V end was cut by 1 base, the J end by 0 bases, with 10 bases between. Germline assignment: CDR1 MGHRA and CDR2 YSYEKL. Here the CDR3 reads CASSQGLWSSYNEQFF. In DNA form, the CDR3 reads TGCGCCAGCAGCCAAGGGTTGTGGAGCTCCTACAATGAGCAGTTCTTC.

This CDR3 is CASRWVNRGTEAFF. CDR3 nucleotides: TGTGCCAGCCGGTGGGTCAACAGGGGCACTGAAGCTTTCTTT. This chain links TRBV19 with TRBJ1-1, with 7 bases that match TRBD1. The germline gives CDR1 LNHDA, CDR2 SQIVND (reference sequence). V dropped 9 bases and J dropped 4; count of bases not matched to a gene: 11. This CDR3 has 14 residues.

The chain has TRBV25-1 and TRBJ2-5; TRBD1 matches at 7 bases. Trimming removed 7 bases from V and 1 base from J; junction bases left unmatched: 6. The CDR3 spans 14 residues. Germline V CDR1 and CDR2: MGHDK, SYGVNS. The CDR3 reads CASKDRVTQETQYF. The CDR3 nucleotides read TGTGCCAGCAAAGACAGGGTCACCCAAGAGACCCAGTACTTC.

This chain uses TRBV11-2 with TRBJ2-5; D is possibly TRBD1 (6 bases). V was trimmed by 5 bases and J by 5 bases, leaving 15 bases between them. The CDR3 loop spans 14 amino acids. Looked up from germline, CDR1 is SGHAT and CDR2 is FQNNGV. The CDR3 DNA reads TGTGCCAGCAGCCCCACAGGGTGGAAGGAGACCCAGTACTTC. Protein: CASSPTGWKETQYF.

The genes are TRBV5-1 and TRBJ2-7, with 13 positions matching TRBD2. Germline V gives CDR1 SGHRS, CDR2 YFSETQ. The CDR3 consists of 15 residues. Trimming removed 5 bases from V and 5 bases from J; junction bases left unmatched: 7. This CDR3 reads CASRWGLAGPDEQYF. The CDR3, as DNA: TGCGCCAGCAGGTGGGGACTAGCGGGGCCGGACGAGCAGTACTTC.

The V gene is TRBV27, the J gene TRBJ1-6; 9 bases line up with TRBD1. Trimming cost V 6 bases and J 7 bases; bases outside gene matches: 7. The CDR3 extends over 15 amino acids. Germline-derived CDR1 and CDR2 are MNHEY and SMNVEV (reference sequence). The CDR3 coding sequence is TGTGCCAGCAGAATCGCACAGGGGGCGAATTCACCCCTCCACTTT. Protein: CASRIAQGANSPLHF.

This chain links TRBV11-3 with TRBJ1-2; 8 bases align to TRBD1. The V gene's germline CDR1 is SGHNT and CDR2 YENEEA. V dropped 1 base and J dropped 9; count of bases not matched to a gene: 4. The CDR3 is made up of 13 amino acids. The CDR3 coding sequence is TGTGCCAGCAGCTTAGCAGGGGGCAGTAGCTACACCTTC. Amino acids: CASSLAGGSSYTF.

The chain recombines TRBV19 with TRBJ1-2; TRBD1 agrees at 9 bases. Trimming removed 8 bases from V and 8 bases from J; junction bases left unmatched: 9. Germline V gives CDR1 LNHDA, CDR2 SQIVND (reference sequence). CDR3 length equals 13 residues. The CDR3 bases are TGTGCCAGTGGGGTACAGGGGGCAGGAGGCTACACCTTC. Translated, it gives CASGVQGAGGYTF. Complete variable domain (other parts from reference TRBV19 and TRBJ1-2): DGGITQSPKYLFRKEGQNVTLSCEQNLNHDAMYWYRQDPGQGLRLIYYSQIVNDFQKGDIAEGYSVSREKKESFPLTVTSAQKNPTAFYLCASGVQGAGGYTFGSGTRLTVV.

The rearrangement joins TRBV7-2 to TRBJ2-7; the D gene is possibly TRBD2 (7 bases). Trimming took off 2 bases at V and 2 bases at J, with 16 bases between the two ends. The CDR3 runs 16 residues. Germline assignment: CDR1 SGHTA and CDR2 FQGNSA. The CDR3 loop reads CASSLHAVGGPYEQYF. CDR3 in DNA: TGTGCCAGCAGCTTACATGCCGTCGGGGGGCCCTACGAGCAGTACTTC.

The chain links TRBV13 to TRBJ1-2; a weak D match, TRBD1 (6 bases). This CDR3 region has 14 residues. Germline loops: CDR1 PRHDT, CDR2 FYEKMQ (reference sequence). The V end lost 5 bases, the J end lost 4 bases, and 14 bases lay between the germline ends. This chain's CDR3 is CASSESGTFYGYTF. The CDR3 nucleotides read TGTGCCAGCAGCGAATCCGGGACATTCTATGGCTACACCTTC.

Many counts were recorded for this clone. The chain is built from TRBV7-9 and TRBJ2-1, with a possible D match to TRBD2 (6 bases). Germline V CDR1 and CDR2: SEHNR, FQNEAQ (reference sequence). This CDR3 region has 12 residues. Between the trimmed V and J ends, which lost 4 bases and 10 bases, there was a span of 11 bases. The CDR3 DNA follows: TGTGCCAGCAGCTCCTCACTAGCCGAGCAGTTCTTC. The encoded protein is CASSSSLAEQFF.

The gene calls are TRBV25-1 and TRBJ1-1; D remains ambiguous. V was pared by 4 bases and J by 2 bases, with 8 bases between. CDR1 and CDR2 (germline): MGHDK, SYGVNS. The CDR3 has 13 amino acids. This chain's CDR3 is CASSGHFNTEAFF. The CDR3 nucleotides are TGTGCCAGCAGTGGACACTTTAACACTGAAGCTTTCTTT.

The gene calls are TRBV4-3 and TRBJ1-5; 7 nucleotides agree with TRBD1. From germline, CDR1 is LGHNA and CDR2 YSLEER. CDR3 length equals 13 residues. J lost 5 bases, V lost 2 bases, and 0 bases had no gene match. CDR3 nucleotides: TGCGCCAGCAGCCAACAGGGGGATCAGCCCCAGCATTTT. Its protein is CASSQQGDQPQHF.

This clone occurred a few times. The chain carries TRBV2 and TRBJ1-6; D is unclear. V was cut by 6 bases and J by 8 bases, with 11 bases left in between. The CDR3 covers 13 residues. The germline V gene has CDR1 SNHLY and CDR2 FYNNEI. The CDR3 loop reads CASRAGKDSPLHF. The CDR3 DNA reads as TGTGCCAGCAGGGCCGGGAAGGATTCACCCCTCCACTTT.

V usage is TRBV5-8 and J usage is TRBJ2-7; no clear D gene. The CDR3 spans 17 residues. Germline V gene data show CDR1 as SGHTS and CDR2 as YDEGEE. V shed 4 bases and J shed 4 bases, with 24 bases lying between them. The CDR3 DNA reads as TGTGCCAGCAGCCCGAGGAATCCTGGTCCAAAGAGGTACGAGCAGTACTTC. It codes for CASSPRNPGPKRYEQYF.

The V call is TRBV5-6, the J call TRBJ1-5; no reliable D call. Looked up from germline, CDR1 is SGHDT and CDR2 is YYEEEE. The CDR3 length is 16 residues. Trimming stripped 4 bases from V and 8 bases from J, with 22 bases between. CDR3 bases: TGTGCCAGCAGCACCAGGTGGCAGGCCAAGAGGGAGCCCCAGCATTTT. Protein: CASSTRWQAKREPQHF.

This chain links TRBV7-3 with TRBJ2-1; 11 bases line up with TRBD2. The V gene end was trimmed by 4 bases and the J gene end by 1 base; junction bases not matched to a gene: 0. CDR3 length: 15 amino acids. Per the germline V gene, CDR1 is SGHTA and CDR2 is FQGTGA. The CDR3 loop reads CASSSSGGSYNEQFF. In nucleotides, the CDR3 is TGTGCCAGCAGCTCTAGCGGGGGGTCCTACAATGAGCAGTTCTTC.